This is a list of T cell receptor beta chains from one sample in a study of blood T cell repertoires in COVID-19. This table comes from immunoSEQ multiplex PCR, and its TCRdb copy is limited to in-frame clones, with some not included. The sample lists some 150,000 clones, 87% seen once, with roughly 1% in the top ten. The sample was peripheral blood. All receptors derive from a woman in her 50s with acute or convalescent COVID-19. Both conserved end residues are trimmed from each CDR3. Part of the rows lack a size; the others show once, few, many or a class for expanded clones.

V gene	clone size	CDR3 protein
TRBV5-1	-	ASSLDGAGGYNEQF
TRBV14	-	ASSQEPSDYNEQF
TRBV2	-	ASSEMQGIWESGELF
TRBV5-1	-	ASSLALLGDEQY
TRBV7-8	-	ASSSGAESYEQY
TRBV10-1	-	ASSDTGKSTDTQY
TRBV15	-	ATSRDKGQGYAEAF
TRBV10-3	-	AAAELQGAGETQY
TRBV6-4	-	ASSQGLNTEAF
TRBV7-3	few	ASSLSRVGELF
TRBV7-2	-	ASPLAGLASNRAGELF
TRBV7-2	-	ASSLDPGVADTQY
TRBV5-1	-	ASRMETNQPQH
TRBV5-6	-	ASSSNPGQTNTEAF
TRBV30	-	AWSSSPAHYSVKNIQY
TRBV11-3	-	ASSLGTDPTEAF